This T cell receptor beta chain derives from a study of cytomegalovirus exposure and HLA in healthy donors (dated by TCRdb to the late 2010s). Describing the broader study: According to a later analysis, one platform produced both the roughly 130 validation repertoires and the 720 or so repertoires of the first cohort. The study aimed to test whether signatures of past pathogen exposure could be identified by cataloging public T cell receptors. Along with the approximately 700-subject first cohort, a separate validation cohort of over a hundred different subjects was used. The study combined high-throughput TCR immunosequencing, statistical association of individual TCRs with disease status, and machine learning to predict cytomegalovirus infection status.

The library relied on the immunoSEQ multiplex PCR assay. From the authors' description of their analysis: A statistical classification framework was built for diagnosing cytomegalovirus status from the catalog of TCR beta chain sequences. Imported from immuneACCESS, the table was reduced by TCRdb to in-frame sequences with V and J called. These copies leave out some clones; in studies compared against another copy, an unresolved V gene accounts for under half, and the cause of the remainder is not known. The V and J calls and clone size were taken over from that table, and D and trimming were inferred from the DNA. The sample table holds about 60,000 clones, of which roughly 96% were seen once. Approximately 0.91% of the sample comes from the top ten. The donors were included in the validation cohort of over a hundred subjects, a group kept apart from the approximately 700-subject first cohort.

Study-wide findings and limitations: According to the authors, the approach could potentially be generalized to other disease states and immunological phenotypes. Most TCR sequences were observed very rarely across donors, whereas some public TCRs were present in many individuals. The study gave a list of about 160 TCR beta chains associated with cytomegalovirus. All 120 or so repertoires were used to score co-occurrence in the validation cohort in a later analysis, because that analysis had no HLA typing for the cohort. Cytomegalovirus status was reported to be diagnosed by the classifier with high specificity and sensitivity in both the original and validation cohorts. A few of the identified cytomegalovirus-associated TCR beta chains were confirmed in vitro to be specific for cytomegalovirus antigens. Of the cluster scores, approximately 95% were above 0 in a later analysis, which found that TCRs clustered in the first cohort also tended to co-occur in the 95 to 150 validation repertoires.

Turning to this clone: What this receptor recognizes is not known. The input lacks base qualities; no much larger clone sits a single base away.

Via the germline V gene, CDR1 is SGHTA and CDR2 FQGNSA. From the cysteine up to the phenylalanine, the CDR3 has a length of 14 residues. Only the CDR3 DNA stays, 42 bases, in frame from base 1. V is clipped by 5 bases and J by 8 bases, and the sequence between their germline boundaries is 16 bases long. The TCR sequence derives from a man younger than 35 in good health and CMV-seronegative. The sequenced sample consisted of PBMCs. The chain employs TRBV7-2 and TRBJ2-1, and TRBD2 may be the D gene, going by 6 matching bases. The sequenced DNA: TGTGCCAGCAGCCCACCGGGAGCCATCTATGAGCAGTTCTTC. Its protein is CASSPPGAIYEQFF.